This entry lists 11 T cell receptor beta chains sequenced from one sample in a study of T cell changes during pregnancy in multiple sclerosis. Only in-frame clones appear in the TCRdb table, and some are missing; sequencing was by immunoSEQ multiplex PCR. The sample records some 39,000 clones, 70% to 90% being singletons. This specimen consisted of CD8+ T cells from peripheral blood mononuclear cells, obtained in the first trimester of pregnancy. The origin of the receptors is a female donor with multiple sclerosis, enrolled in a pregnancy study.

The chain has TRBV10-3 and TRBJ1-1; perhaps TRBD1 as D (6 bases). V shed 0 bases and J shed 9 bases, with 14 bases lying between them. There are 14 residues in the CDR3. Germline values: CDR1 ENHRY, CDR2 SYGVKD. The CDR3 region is CAISESGGGMKAFF. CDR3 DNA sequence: TGTGCCATCAGTGAGTCGGGGGGGGGCATGAAAGCTTTCTTT.

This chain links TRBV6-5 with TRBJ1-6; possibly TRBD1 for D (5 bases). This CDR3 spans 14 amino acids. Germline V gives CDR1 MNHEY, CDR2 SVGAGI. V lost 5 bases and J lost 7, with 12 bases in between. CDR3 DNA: TGTGCCAGCAGTCTGAACGGACAAAATTCACCCCTCCACTTT. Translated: CASSLNGQNSPLHF.

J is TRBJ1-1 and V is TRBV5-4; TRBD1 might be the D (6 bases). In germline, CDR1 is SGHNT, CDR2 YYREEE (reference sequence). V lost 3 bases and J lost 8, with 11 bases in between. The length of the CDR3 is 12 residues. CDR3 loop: CASSSHRAEAFF. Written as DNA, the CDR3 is TGTGCCAGCAGCTCCCACAGGGCCGAAGCTTTCTTT.

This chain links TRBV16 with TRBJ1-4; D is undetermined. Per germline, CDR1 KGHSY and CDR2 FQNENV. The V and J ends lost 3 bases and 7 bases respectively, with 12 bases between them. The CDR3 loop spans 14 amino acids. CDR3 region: CASSHRPEGEKLFF. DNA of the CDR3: TGTGCCAGCAGCCACCGGCCCGAGGGTGAAAAACTGTTTTTT.

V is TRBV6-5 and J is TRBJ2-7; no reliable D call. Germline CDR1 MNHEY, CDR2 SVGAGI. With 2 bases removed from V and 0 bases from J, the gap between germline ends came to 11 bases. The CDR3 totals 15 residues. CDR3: CASSYLGVSSYEQYF. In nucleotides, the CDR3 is TGTGCCAGCAGTTACCTGGGCGTAAGCTCCTACGAGCAGTACTTC.

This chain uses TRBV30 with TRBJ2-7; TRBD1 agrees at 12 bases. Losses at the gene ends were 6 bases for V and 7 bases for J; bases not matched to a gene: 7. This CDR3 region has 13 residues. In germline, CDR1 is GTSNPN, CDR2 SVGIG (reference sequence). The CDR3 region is CACRDRGPGEQYF. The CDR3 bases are TGTGCCTGCCGGGACAGGGGGCCAGGTGAGCAGTACTTC. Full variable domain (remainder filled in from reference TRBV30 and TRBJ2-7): SQTIHQWPATLVQPVGSPLSLECTVEGTSNPNLYWYRQAAGRGLQLLFYSVGIGQISSEVPQNLSASRPQDRQFILSSKKLLLSDSGFYLCACRDRGPGEQYFGPGTRLTVT.

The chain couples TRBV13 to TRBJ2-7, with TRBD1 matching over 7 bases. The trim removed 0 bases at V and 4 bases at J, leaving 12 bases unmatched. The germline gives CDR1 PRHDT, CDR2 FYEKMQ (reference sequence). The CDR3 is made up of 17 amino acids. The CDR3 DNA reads TGTGCCAGCAGCTTAGGTCCCCCGGGACAGAGATATTACGAGCAGTACTTC. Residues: CASSLGPPGQRYYEQYF.

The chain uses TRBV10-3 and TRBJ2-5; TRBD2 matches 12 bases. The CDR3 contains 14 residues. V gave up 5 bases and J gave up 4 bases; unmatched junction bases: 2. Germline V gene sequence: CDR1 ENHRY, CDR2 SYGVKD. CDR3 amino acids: CAISSSGGAETQYF. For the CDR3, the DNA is TGTGCCATCAGTTCTAGCGGGGGGGCAGAGACCCAGTACTTC.

CDR3 sequence: CASSILLGGEAFF. The CDR3 region has the DNA TGTGCCAGTAGTATTTTGTTGGGGGGTGAAGCTTTCTTT. This rearrangement joins TRBV19 to TRBJ1-1, with D possibly TRBD1 on 5 matching bases. Deletions cut 3 bases from V and 7 bases from J, with 12 bases between. This CDR3 comprises 13 residues. Germline V gives CDR1 LNHDA, CDR2 SQIVND (reference sequence).

CDR3 sequence (DNA): TGTGCCAGCAGCGGCTCAGGGGGCGCAGGAAACACCATATATTTT. The encoded protein is CASSGSGGAGNTIYF. The chain joins TRBV9 to TRBJ1-3, with 8 bases aligning to TRBD1. The ends lost 3 bases at V and 4 bases at J; junction bases unmatched: 6. Germline V gives CDR1 SGDLS, CDR2 YYNGEE. CDR3 size: 15 residues.

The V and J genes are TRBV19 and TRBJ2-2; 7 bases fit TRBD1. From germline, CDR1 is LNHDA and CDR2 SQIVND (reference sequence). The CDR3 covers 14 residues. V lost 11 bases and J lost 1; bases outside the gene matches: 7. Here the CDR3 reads CALRGRQNTGELFF. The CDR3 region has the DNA TGTGCCCTTAGGGGGCGGCAGAACACCGGGGAGCTGTTTTTT.